This T cell receptor (beta chain) was captured in a study of blood T cell repertoires in COVID-19. In the authors' workflow: Estimation of nucleated cell counts relied on the amplification of reference gene primers. The method was immunoSEQ multiplex PCR; TCRdb's version includes in-frame clones alone and lacks a portion of them. The V and J calls and clone size are taken from that table; D and trimming were inferred from the DNA. In the table there are under 250,000 clones, roughly 85% of which are singletons. This receptor was taken from a woman in her seventies with active or convalescent COVID-19. The sample was peripheral blood.

The CDR3 coding sequence is TGCGCCAGCAGCCAAGCCCTGGGACAAAGGCTTGGAGGCTACACCTTC. Translation: CASSQALGQRLGGYTF. The rearrangement uses TRBV4-1 and TRBJ1-2; D is perhaps TRBD1 (6 bases). CDR1 and CDR2 (germline): MGHRA, YSYEKL. The CDR3 extends over 16 amino acids. Trimming left V 1 base short and J 8 bases short, with 20 bases between.